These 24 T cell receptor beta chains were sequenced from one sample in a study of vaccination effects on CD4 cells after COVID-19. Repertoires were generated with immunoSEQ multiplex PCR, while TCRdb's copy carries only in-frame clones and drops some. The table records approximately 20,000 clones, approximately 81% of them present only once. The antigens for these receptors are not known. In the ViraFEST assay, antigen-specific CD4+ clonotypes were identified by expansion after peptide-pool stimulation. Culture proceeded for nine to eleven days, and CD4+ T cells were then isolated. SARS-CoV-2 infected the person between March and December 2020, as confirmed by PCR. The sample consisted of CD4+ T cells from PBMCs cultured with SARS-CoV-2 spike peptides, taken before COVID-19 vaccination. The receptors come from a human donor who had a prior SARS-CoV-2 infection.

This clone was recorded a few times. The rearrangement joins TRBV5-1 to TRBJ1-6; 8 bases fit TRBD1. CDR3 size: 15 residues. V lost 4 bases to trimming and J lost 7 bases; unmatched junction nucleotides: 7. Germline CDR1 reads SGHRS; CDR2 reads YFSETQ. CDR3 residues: CASSTQGQGNSPLHF. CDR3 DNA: TGCGCCAGCAGCACCCAAGGACAGGGCAATTCACCCCTCCACTTT.

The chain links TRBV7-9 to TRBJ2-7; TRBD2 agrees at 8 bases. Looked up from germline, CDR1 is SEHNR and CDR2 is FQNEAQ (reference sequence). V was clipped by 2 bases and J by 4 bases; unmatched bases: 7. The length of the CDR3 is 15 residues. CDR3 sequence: CASSLSKLADYEQYF. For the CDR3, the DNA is TGTGCCAGCAGCTTAAGCAAACTAGCGGATTACGAGCAGTACTTC.

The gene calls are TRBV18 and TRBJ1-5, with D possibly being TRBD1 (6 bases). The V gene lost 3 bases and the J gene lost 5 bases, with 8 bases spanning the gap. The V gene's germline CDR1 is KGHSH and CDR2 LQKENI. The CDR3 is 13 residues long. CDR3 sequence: CASSPTGYQPQHF. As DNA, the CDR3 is TGTGCCAGCTCACCGACAGGTTATCAGCCCCAGCATTTT.

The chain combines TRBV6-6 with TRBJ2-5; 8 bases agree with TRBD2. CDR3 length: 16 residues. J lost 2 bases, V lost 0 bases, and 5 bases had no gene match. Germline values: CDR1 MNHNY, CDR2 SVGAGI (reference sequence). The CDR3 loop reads CASSYSLRGEQETQYF. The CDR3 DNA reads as TGTGCCAGCAGTTACTCACTGCGGGGGGAACAAGAGACCCAGTACTTC.

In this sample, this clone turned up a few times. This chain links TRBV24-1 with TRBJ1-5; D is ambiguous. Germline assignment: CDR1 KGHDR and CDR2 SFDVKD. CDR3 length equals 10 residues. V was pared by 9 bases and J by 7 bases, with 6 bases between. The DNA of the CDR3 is TGTGCCACCCGAGACCAGCCCCAGCATTTT. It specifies CATRDQPQHF.

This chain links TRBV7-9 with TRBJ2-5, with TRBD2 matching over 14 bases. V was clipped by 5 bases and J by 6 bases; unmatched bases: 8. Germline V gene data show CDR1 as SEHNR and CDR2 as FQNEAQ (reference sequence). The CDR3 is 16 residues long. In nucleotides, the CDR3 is TGTGCCAGCAGCCCACCGGGACTAGCGGGAGTGAAGACCCAGTACTTC. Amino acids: CASSPPGLAGVKTQYF. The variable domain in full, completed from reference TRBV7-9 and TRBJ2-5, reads DTGVSQNPRHKITKRGQNVTFRCDPISEHNRLYWYRQTLGQGPEFLTYFQNEAQLEKSRLLSDRFSAERPKGSFSTLEIQRTEQGDSAMYLCASSPPGLAGVKTQYFGPGTRLLVL.

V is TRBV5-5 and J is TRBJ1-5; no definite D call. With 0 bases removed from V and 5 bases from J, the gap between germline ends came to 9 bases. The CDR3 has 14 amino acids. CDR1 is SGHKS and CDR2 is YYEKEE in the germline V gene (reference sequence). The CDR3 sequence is CASSLGAGYQPQHF. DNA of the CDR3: TGTGCCAGCAGCTTGGGGGCGGGATATCAGCCCCAGCATTTT.

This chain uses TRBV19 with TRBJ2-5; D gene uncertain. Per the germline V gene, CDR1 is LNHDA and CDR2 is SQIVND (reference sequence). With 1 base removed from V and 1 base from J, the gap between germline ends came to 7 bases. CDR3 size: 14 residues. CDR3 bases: TGTGCCAGTAGTATAGGTCCAGCCCAAGAGACCCAGTACTTC. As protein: CASSIGPAQETQYF.

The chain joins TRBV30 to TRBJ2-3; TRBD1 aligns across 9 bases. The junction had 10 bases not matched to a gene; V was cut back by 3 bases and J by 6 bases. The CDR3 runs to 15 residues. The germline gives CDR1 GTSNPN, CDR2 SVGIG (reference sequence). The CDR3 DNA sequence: TGTGCCTGGAGCCCGGGACAGGGTCCAGGGGATACGCAGTATTTT. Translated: CAWSPGQGPGDTQYF.

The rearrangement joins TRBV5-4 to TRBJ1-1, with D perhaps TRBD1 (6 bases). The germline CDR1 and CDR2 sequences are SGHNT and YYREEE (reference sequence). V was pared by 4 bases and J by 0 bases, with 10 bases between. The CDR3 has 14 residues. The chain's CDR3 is CASSRDRMNTEAFF. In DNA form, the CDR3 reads TGTGCCAGCAGCCGCGACAGGATGAACACTGAAGCTTTCTTT.

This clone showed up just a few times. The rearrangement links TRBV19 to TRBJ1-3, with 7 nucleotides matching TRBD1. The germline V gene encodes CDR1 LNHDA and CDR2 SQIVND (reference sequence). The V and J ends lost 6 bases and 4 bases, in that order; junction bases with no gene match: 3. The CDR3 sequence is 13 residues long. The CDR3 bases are TGTGCCAGTAGCGGGACAGTGGGAAACACCATATATTTT. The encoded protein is CASSGTVGNTIYF.

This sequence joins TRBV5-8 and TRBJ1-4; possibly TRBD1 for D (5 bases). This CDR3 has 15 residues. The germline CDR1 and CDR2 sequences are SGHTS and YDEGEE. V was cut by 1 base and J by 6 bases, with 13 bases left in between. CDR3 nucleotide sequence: TGTGCCAGCAGCTTGATGGGGGGACGTGATGAAAAACTGTTTTTT. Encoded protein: CASSLMGGRDEKLFF. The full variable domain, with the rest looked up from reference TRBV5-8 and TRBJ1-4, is EAGVTQSPTHLIKTRGQQATLRCSPISGHTSVYWYQQALGLGLQFLLWYDEGEERNRGNFPPRFSGRQFPNYSSELNVNALELEDSALYLCASSLMGGRDEKLFFGSGTQLSVL.

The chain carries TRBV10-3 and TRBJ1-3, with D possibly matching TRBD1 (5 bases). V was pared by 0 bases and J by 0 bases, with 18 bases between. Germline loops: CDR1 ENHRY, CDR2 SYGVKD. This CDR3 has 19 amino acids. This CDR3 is CAISESLRPGRLSGNTIYF. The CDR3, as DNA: TGTGCCATCAGTGAGTCCCTCCGACCAGGGAGACTCTCTGGAAACACCATATATTTT.

The CDR3 DNA reads as TGTGCCAGCAGCCAAAATCAGGTTGGGGATACGCAGTATTTT. Translating it yields CASSQNQVGDTQYF. J is TRBJ2-3 and V is TRBV4-2, with D unresolved. V lost 2 bases and J lost 6, with 12 bases in between. CDR1 LGHNA and CDR2 YNFKEQ come from the germline V gene. This CDR3 spans 14 amino acids.

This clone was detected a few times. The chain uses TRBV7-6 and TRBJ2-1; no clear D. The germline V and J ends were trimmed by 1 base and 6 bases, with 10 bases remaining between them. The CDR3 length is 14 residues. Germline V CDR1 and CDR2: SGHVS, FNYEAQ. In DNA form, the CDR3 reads TGTGCCAGCAGCTTAGTGGTTCCCTCCAATGAGCAGTTCTTC. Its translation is CASSLVVPSNEQFF.

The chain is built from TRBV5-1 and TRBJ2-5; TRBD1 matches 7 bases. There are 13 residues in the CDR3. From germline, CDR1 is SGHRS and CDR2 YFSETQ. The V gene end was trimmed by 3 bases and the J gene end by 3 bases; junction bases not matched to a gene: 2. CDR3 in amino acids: CASSYGTEETQYF. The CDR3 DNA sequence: TGCGCCAGCAGCTACGGGACAGAAGAGACCCAGTACTTC.

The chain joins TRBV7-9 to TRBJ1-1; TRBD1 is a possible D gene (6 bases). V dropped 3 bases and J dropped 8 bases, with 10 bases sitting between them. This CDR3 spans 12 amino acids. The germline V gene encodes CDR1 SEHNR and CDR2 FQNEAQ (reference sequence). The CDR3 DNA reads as TGTGCCAGCAGCTTGGTGGGGGCAGAAGCTTTCTTT. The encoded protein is CASSLVGAEAFF.

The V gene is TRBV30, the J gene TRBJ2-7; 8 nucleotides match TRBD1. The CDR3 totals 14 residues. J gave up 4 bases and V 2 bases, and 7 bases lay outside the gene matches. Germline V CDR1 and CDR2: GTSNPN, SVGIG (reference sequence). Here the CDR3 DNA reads TGTGCCTGGAGTCGAACAGGGGGTGGATACGAGCAGTACTTC. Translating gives CAWSRTGGGYEQYF. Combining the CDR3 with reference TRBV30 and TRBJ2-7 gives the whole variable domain SQTIHQWPATLVQPVGSPLSLECTVEGTSNPNLYWYRQAAGRGLQLLFYSVGIGQISSEVPQNLSASRPQDRQFILSSKKLLLSDSGFYLCAWSRTGGGYEQYFGPGTRLTVT.

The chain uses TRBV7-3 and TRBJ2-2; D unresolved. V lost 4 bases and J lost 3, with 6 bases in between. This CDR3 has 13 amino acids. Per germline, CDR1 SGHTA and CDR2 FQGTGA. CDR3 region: CASSYQHTGELFF. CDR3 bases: TGTGCCAGCAGCTACCAGCACACCGGGGAGCTGTTTTTT.

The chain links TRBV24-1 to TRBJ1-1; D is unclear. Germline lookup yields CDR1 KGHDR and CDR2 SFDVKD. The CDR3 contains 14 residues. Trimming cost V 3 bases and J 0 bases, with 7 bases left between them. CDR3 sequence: CATSDHSVNTEAFF. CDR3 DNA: TGTGCCACCAGTGATCATTCGGTGAACACTGAAGCTTTCTTT.

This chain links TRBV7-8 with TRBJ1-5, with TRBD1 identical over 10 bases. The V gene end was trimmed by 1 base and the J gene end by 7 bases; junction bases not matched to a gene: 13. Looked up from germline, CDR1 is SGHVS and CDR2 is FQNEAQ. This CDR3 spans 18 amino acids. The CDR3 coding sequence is TGTGCCAGCAGCTTAGTCCGACAGGGGGCTCGTCGGTTCCAGCCCCAGCATTTT. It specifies CASSLVRQGARRFQPQHF.

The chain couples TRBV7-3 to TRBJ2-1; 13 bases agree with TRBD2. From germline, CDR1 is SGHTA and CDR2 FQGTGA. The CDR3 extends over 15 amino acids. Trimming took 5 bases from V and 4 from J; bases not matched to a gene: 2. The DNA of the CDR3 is TGTGCCAGCAGCGCGGGACTAGCGGGGTACAATGAGCAGTTCTTC. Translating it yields CASSAGLAGYNEQFF.

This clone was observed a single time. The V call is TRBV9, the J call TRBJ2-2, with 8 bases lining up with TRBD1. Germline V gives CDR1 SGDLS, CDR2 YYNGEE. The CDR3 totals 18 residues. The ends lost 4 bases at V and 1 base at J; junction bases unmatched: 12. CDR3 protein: CASSKQGVTALNTGELFF. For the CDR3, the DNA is TGTGCCAGCAGCAAACAGGGGGTCACGGCACTGAACACCGGGGAGCTGTTTTTT.

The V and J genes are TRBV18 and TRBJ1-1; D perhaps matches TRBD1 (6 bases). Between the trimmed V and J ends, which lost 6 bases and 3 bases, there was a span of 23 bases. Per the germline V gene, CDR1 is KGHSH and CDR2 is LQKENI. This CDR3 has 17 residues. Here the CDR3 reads CASSPTSPGQLDTEAFF. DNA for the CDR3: TGTGCCAGCTCCCCAACCTCTCCAGGACAGCTTGACACTGAAGCTTTCTTT.